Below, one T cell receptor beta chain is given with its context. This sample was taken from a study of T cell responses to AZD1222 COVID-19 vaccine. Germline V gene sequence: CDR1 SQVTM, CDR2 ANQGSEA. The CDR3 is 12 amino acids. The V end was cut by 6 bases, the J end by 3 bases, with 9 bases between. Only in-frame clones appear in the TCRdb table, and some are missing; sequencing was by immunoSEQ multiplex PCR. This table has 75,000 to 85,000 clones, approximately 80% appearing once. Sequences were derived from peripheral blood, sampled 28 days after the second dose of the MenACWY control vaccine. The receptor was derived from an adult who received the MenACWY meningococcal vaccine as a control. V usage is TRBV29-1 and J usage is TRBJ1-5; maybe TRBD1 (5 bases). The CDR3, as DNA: TGCAGCGTGGGGGGAAACAATCAGCCCCAGCATTTT. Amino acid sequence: CSVGGNNQPQHF.